This T cell receptor (beta chain) is from a study of technical replicates of blood from a handful of donors. V lost 4 bases to trimming and J lost 3 bases; unmatched junction nucleotides: 8. Germline V gene data show CDR1 as MDHEN and CDR2 as SYDVKM. CDR3 length equals 15 residues. Libraries were prepared by immunoSEQ multiplex PCR; TCRdb keeps only in-frame clonotypes and omits some of them. The sample consists of 15,000 to 20,000 clones, 80% to 90% of them appearing once. This chain joins TRBV28 and TRBJ2-5; TRBD2 matches at 7 bases. The source is a human donor in good health. Input material: PBMCs. The chain's CDR3 is CASSSTSAGKETQYF. The CDR3 nucleotides read TGTGCCAGCAGTTCAACCTCAGCGGGAAAAGAGACCCAGTACTTC.